The rows below give T cell receptor beta chains drawn from one sample of a study of STAT5B mutations in CD4+ large granular lymphocyte leukemia. Assay: immunoSEQ multiplex PCR; the TCRdb copy retains only in-frame clones and omits some. The sample has around 28,000 clones; about three quarters are singletons. Sequencing used CD4+ T cells from blood buffy coats. Every receptor here comes from a human donor in good health. Both conserved end residues are part of each CDR3. A D gene is named only where the DNA matches it firmly. Rows may omit the clone size; those that give it use once, few, many or a size class.

CDR3	DNA	D	size	V	J
CASSPDSLSGELFF	TGTGCCAGCAGCCCCGACTCCCTTTCCGGGGAGCTGTTTTTT	-	-	TRBV7-3	TRBJ2-2
CASSYRSGGNTGELFF	TGTGCCAGCAGTTACCGCTCGGGAGGGAACACCGGGGAGCTGTTTTTT	TRBD2	-	TRBV6-5	TRBJ2-2
CASRGPGGSAFF	TGTGCCAGCAGAGGACCGGGGGGGTCGGCTTTCTTT	-	few	TRBV25-1	TRBJ1-1
CASSEVFGETQYF	TGTGCCAGCAGTGAAGTGTTTGGAGAGACCCAGTACTTC	-	-	TRBV6-1	TRBJ2-5
CASSPPVDNSPLHF	TGTGCCAGCTCACCACCGGTGGATAATTCACCCCTCCACTTT	-	-	TRBV18	TRBJ1-6
CASSWGTSGSYEQYF	TGCGCCAGCAGCTGGGGGACTAGCGGCTCCTACGAGCAGTACTTC	TRBD2	-	TRBV5-1	TRBJ2-7
CASSYWAGFEGNEQFF	TGTGCCAGCAGTTACTGGGCCGGGTTTGAGGGCAATGAGCAGTTCTTC	-	-	TRBV6-5	TRBJ2-1
CASSLDYSYEQYF	TGTGCCAGTAGTCTTGACTACTCCTACGAGCAGTACTTC	-	-	TRBV19	TRBJ2-7
CASRAGGGVDQPQHF	TGTGCCAGCAGGGCTGGGGGGGGCGTCGATCAGCCCCAGCATTTT	-	-	TRBV27	TRBJ1-5
CASSFRTGETQYF	TGCGCCAGCAGCTTCCGAACAGGGGAGACCCAGTACTTC	-	-	TRBV5-1	TRBJ2-5
CASSYGPEQFF	TGTGCCAGCAGCTATGGACCGGAGCAGTTCTTC	-	-	TRBV11-2	TRBJ2-1
CASSVSTGRYQPQHF	TGTGCCAGCAGTGTTTCGACAGGCCGCTATCAGCCCCAGCATTTT	-	-	TRBV6-1	TRBJ1-5
CASSSSGTGNTEAFF	TGTGCCAGCAGTAGCTCCGGGACAGGGAACACTGAAGCTTTCTTT	TRBD1	once	TRBV27	TRBJ1-1
CASSSTLAARPYEQYF	TGTGCCAGCAGTTCCACGCTAGCTGCGAGACCCTACGAGCAGTACTTC	-	-	TRBV28	TRBJ2-7
CASSSYRENTQYF	TGTGCCAGCAGCTCTTACAGGGAGAATACGCAGTATTTT	-	-	TRBV7-8	TRBJ2-3
CASSYSFGGTEAFF	TGTGCCAGCAGTTACTCCTTTGGGGGCACTGAAGCTTTCTTT	-	once	TRBV6-5	TRBJ1-1
CASYTGRLNQPQHF	TGTGCCAGTTATACCGGCCGACTCAATCAGCCCCAGCATTTT	-	-	TRBV6-1	TRBJ1-5
CASSLTGTGRGNTEAFF	TGTGCCAGCAGCCTGACCGGGACAGGGAGAGGGAACACTGAAGCTTTCTTT	TRBD1	-	TRBV4-2	TRBJ1-1
CASRGGARDTQYF	TGTGCCAGCCGAGGGGGGGCTCGAGATACGCAGTATTTT	-	-	TRBV6-5	TRBJ2-3
CASSQGQGNTDTQYF	TGTGCCAGCAGCCAAGGTCAGGGCAACACAGATACGCAGTATTTT	-	-	TRBV7-9	TRBJ2-3
CASSLGTSGSTDTQYF	TGTGCCAGCAGTTTAGGGACTAGCGGGAGCACAGATACGCAGTATTTT	TRBD2	-	TRBV27	TRBJ2-3
CASSRVTGQETQYF	TGTGCCAGCAGCCGGGTCACAGGCCAAGAGACCCAGTACTTC	-	once	TRBV5-6	TRBJ2-5
CASRSQTGTGELFF	TGTGCCAGCAGGTCACAGACTGGCACCGGGGAGCTGTTTTTT	-	-	TRBV6-6	TRBJ2-2
CASSLLPGRDTGELFF	TGTGCCAGCAGCTTGCTCCCCGGGAGAGACACCGGGGAGCTGTTTTTT	-	-	TRBV5-4	TRBJ2-2
CASSLYLSASYEQYF	TGTGCCAGCAGCCTCTATCTTAGCGCCTCCTACGAGCAGTACTTC	-	-	TRBV5-6	TRBJ2-7
CASSLEGGFWPQHF	TGTGCCAGCAGCTTGGAAGGGGGATTCTGGCCCCAGCATTTT	-	-	TRBV5-5	TRBJ1-5
CASSPPGSRGLNTDTQYF	TGTGCCAGCTCACCACCAGGTAGTAGGGGGCTGAACACAGATACGCAGTATTTT	TRBD1	-	TRBV18	TRBJ2-3
CASSQTGEMNTEAFF	TGCGCCAGCAGCCAAACAGGAGAGATGAACACTGAAGCTTTCTTT	-	few	TRBV4-1	TRBJ1-1
CASSLGAQIEAFF	TGTGCCAGCAGCTTGGGGGCACAGATTGAAGCTTTCTTT	-	-	TRBV7-2	TRBJ1-1
CASSFQQTNSPLHF	TGTGCCAGCAGTTTTCAACAGACCAATTCACCCCTCCACTTT	-	-	TRBV28	TRBJ1-6
CASSAQGDTQYF	TGTGCCAGCAGTGCTCAGGGGGATACGCAGTATTTT	-	-	TRBV6-6	TRBJ2-3
CASSPAGQGGPTGYNEQFF	TGTGCCAGCAGCCCCGCGGGGCAGGGAGGACCTACTGGCTACAATGAGCAGTTCTTC	-	-	TRBV7-9	TRBJ2-1
CASSSQPTGGNYEQYF	TGCGCCAGCAGCTCTCAACCGACAGGGGGCAACTACGAGCAGTACTTC	TRBD1	-	TRBV5-1	TRBJ2-7
CASSLLEPGQGYEQYF	TGTGCCAGCAGCCTATTAGAGCCGGGACAGGGTTACGAGCAGTACTTC	TRBD1	-	TRBV7-6	TRBJ2-7
CASSRQEYTDTQYF	TGTGCCAGCAGCCGGCAGGAGTACACAGATACGCAGTATTTT	-	-	TRBV5-8	TRBJ2-3
CSVEDPKREGNTQYF	TGCAGCGTTGAAGATCCGAAGCGGGAGGGTAATACGCAGTATTTT	TRBD2	-	TRBV29-1	TRBJ2-3
CASTGQAAINYGYTF	TGTGCCAGTACAGGACAGGCCGCGATTAACTATGGCTACACCTTC	TRBD1	-	TRBV11-2	TRBJ1-2
CASSGPPGGNEKLFF	TGTGCCAGCAGTGGCCCCCCCGGGGGTAATGAAAAACTGTTTTTT	-	-	TRBV2	TRBJ1-4
CSVAQAGGYYEQYF	TGCAGCGTTGCCCAGGCAGGAGGATACTACGAGCAGTACTTC	-	-	TRBV29-1	TRBJ2-7
CASSYSGEKAFF	TGTGCCAGCAGTTACTCGGGGGAAAAAGCTTTCTTT	-	few	TRBV6-6	TRBJ1-1
CASGLGGAGDTQYF	TGTGCTAGTGGTCTCGGGGGGGCGGGAGATACGCAGTATTTT	TRBD2	-	TRBV12-5	TRBJ2-3
CASSAHLNTEAFF	TGTGCCAGCAGCGCTCACCTGAACACTGAAGCTTTCTTT	-	-	TRBV9	TRBJ1-1